This T cell receptor beta chain was captured in a study of blood T cell repertoires in COVID-19. For the study at large: From the United States, Italy and Spain came samples of acute and convalescent COVID-19. Sources were T cells, B-cell-depleted T cells, or PBMCs; the material itself was cDNA or gDNA.

CDR3 length: 14 residues. V shed 3 bases and J shed 1 base, with 9 bases lying between them. The germline gives CDR1 SEHNR, CDR2 FQNEAQ (reference sequence). On this clone: The identical CDR3 is also encoded by other nucleotide sequences in the sample.

Method: immunoSEQ multiplex PCR; TCRdb's copy keeps in-frame clones and lacks some. The table shows 110,000 to 150,000 clones, with just under 90% occurring only once. The sequenced material came from peripheral blood. The V call is TRBV7-9, the J call TRBJ1-1; TRBD1 might be the D (5 bases). The receptor was isolated from a woman of 80 years or more with acute or convalescent COVID-19. CDR3 loop: CASSLQGRNTEAFF. CDR3 coding DNA: TGTGCCAGCAGCTTGCAGGGCAGGAACACTGAAGCTTTCTTT.